This passage covers 20 T cell receptor beta chains from one sample sequenced in a study of patients and donors after allogeneic stem cell transplantation. MiXCR, run by TCRdb on the RT-PCR reads, gives a single entry per CDR3 protein. This sample has about a million distinct CDR3 sequences, with 18% found just once. The sequenced sample was blood, either unsorted or a sorted T cell fraction (not recorded which). These receptors all stem from a human donor who was either an allogeneic HSCT recipient or a stem cell or donor lymphocyte infusion donor (not recorded which). It is not recorded whose cells these are; they may come from a transplant donor.

This clonotype was seen a handful of times. The chain links TRBV3-1 to TRBJ1-1; a weak D match, TRBD1 (5 bases). The CDR3 runs to 12 residues. Germline lookup yields CDR1 LGHDT and CDR2 YNNKEL (reference sequence). Trimming stripped 1 base from V and 11 bases from J, with 11 bases between. Here the CDR3 reads CASSQVRGGAFF. The CDR3 bases are TGTGCCAGCAGCCAAGTCCGCGGGGGGGCTTTCTTT.

The rearrangement links TRBV3-1 to TRBJ1-3; D is perhaps TRBD1 (6 bases). Trimming pared 3 bases from V and 0 bases from J, leaving 15 bases between. Germline CDR1 and CDR2: LGHDT and YNNKEL (reference sequence). This CDR3 has 17 residues. DNA of the CDR3: TGTGCCAGCAGCCACGTCGCGGGGGCGCACTCTGGAAACACCATATATTTT. Its translation is CASSHVAGAHSGNTIYF.

The chain couples TRBV2 to TRBJ2-7, with D uncertain. The CDR3 has 12 amino acids. V was cut by 8 bases and J by 5 bases, with 13 bases left in between. In germline, CDR1 is SNHLY, CDR2 FYNNEI. The CDR3 sequence is CASHPARDEQYF. The CDR3 DNA reads TGTGCCAGCCATCCCGCCCGGGACGAGCAGTACTTC.

This clonotype appeared many times. This sequence joins TRBV7-2 and TRBJ1-2; D gene unclear. V was pared by 5 bases and J by 2 bases, with 9 bases between. The CDR3 spans 13 residues. Germline CDR1 is SGHTA and CDR2 is FQGNSA. The CDR3 loop is CASSPSANYGYTF. The CDR3 DNA sequence: TGTGCCAGCAGCCCCTCAGCGAACTATGGCTACACCTTC.

This clonotype has a count of ten or more. This rearrangement joins TRBV20-1 to TRBJ2-3; no reliable D call. V was trimmed by 2 bases and J by 6 bases, leaving 6 bases between them. Germline lookup yields CDR1 DFQATT and CDR2 SNEGSKA (reference sequence). CDR3 length: 11 residues. CDR3 sequence: CSARRKDTQYF. The DNA for the CDR3 is TGCAGTGCTAGACGGAAGGATACGCAGTATTTT.

This sequence joins TRBV2 and TRBJ2-7; 8 bases align to TRBD1. The V gene end was trimmed by 3 bases and the J gene end by 3 bases; junction bases not matched to a gene: 4. CDR3 length equals 14 residues. Per germline, CDR1 SNHLY and CDR2 FYNNEI. The DNA for the CDR3 is TGTGCCAGCAGTGAGGGGACAGGCCGCTACGAGCAGTACTTC. Protein sequence: CASSEGTGRYEQYF.

In this sample, this clonotype turned up a few times. The chain uses TRBV9 and TRBJ1-1; no definite D call. The ends were cut back, 0 bases at V and 0 bases at J, with 9 bases in the middle. Germline CDR1 and CDR2: SGDLS and YYNGEE. The CDR3 extends over 15 amino acids. CDR3: CASSVDKNMNTEAFF. The CDR3 coding sequence is TGTGCCAGCAGCGTAGATAAGAACATGAACACTGAAGCTTTCTTT.

The chain links TRBV12-3 or TRBV12-4 to TRBJ1-4, with a weak D call TRBD1 (5 bases). The CDR3 extends over 14 amino acids. Trimming cost V 5 bases and J 8 bases, with 15 bases left between them. The CDR3 coding sequence is TGTGCCAGCAGTAGACAGCGGCTGAAGGAAAAACTGTTTTTT. Protein: CASSRQRLKEKLFF.

The chain carries TRBV12-3 or TRBV12-4 and TRBJ2-7; the match to TRBD2 covers 10 bases. The CDR3 spans 15 residues. V shed 6 bases and J 3 bases; nucleotides not matched to a gene: 8. This CDR3 reads CASSPTSGTIYEQYF. The CDR3 region has the DNA TGTGCCAGCAGCCCTACTAGCGGGACAATCTACGAGCAGTACTTC.

The CDR3 is CASSPGQNYGNTIYF. CDR3 DNA sequence: TGTGCCAGCAGTCCGGGACAGAACTATGGAAACACCATATATTTT. The chain uses TRBV6-1 and TRBJ1-3, with TRBD1 matching over 7 bases. This CDR3 is built from 15 residues. After removal of 5 bases from V and 3 bases from J, the junction contained 7 bases not matched to a gene. Germline CDR1 reads MNHNS; CDR2 reads SASEGT.

CDR3 region: CASSYYSTVLNTEAFF. CDR3 sequence (DNA): TGTGCCAGCAGTTACTACTCGACAGTTCTGAACACTGAAGCTTTCTTT. This chain links TRBV6-2 or TRBV6-3 with TRBJ1-1; D perhaps matches TRBD1 (5 bases). Trimming took 1 base from V and 0 from J, leaving 12 bases between them. The CDR3 consists of 16 residues. Germline assignment: CDR1 MNHEY and CDR2 SVGEGT.

This clonotype was counted at least ten times. The chain employs TRBV27 and TRBJ1-5, with no clear D. V was pared by 6 bases and J by 3 bases, with 6 bases between. The CDR3 has 12 residues. CDR1 and CDR2 (germline): MNHEY, SMNVEV (reference sequence). The CDR3, as DNA: TGTGCCAGCAGCCCCACCAATCAGCCCCAGCATTTT. Amino acids: CASSPTNQPQHF.

The V and J genes are TRBV29-1 and TRBJ2-7; 7 bases line up with TRBD1. Trimming removed 6 bases from V and 3 bases from J; junction bases left unmatched: 11. The germline CDR1 and CDR2 sequences are SQVTM and ANQGSEA. CDR3 length equals 14 residues. For the CDR3, the DNA is TGCAGCGTGGAACAGGGGATTGGGAACTACGAGCAGTACTTC. Translating it yields CSVEQGIGNYEQYF.

This clonotype was counted between two and nine times. The chain employs TRBV12-3 or TRBV12-4 and TRBJ1-3; no definite D call. V was cut by 3 bases and J by 0 bases, with 6 bases left in between. The CDR3 extends over 14 amino acids. The CDR3 here is CASSFKVSGNTIYF. The CDR3 coding sequence is TGTGCCAGCAGTTTTAAGGTCTCTGGAAACACCATATATTTT.

At least ten counts were recorded for this clonotype. The chain joins TRBV20-1 to TRBJ1-2, with a weak D call TRBD1 (6 bases). Per germline, CDR1 DFQATT and CDR2 SNEGSKA (reference sequence). The CDR3 length is 13 residues. V gave up 6 bases and J gave up 5 bases, with 16 bases separating them. The CDR3 spells CSAKGQLKYGYTF. In nucleotides, the CDR3 is TGCAGTGCCAAAGGACAGTTAAAGTATGGCTACACCTTC.

Only a few counts were recorded for this clonotype. This sequence joins TRBV18 and TRBJ2-7; 10 bases line up with TRBD2. Germline lookup yields CDR1 KGHSH and CDR2 LQKENI. CDR3 size: 16 residues. Trimming cost V 3 bases and J 5 bases; bases outside gene matches: 10. This chain's CDR3 is CASSPRSSGSIDEQYF. The CDR3 nucleotides are TGTGCCAGCTCACCCCGGTCTAGCGGGAGTATCGACGAGCAGTACTTC.

This clonotype was picked up a small number of times. This chain links TRBV11-2 with TRBJ1-1; 7 bases agree with TRBD1. Germline values: CDR1 SGHAT, CDR2 FQNNGV. The CDR3 contains 14 residues. The J segment lost 6 bases and the V segment lost 5 bases, leaving 9 bases of the junction unmatched. CDR3 residues: CASSPQGGGPEAFF. CDR3 DNA sequence: TGTGCCAGCAGCCCGCAGGGGGGTGGCCCTGAAGCTTTCTTT.

The chain combines TRBV5-1 with TRBJ2-1, with 9 nucleotides matching TRBD1. This CDR3 has 15 amino acids. Germline V CDR1 and CDR2: SGHRS, YFSETQ. The V gene end was trimmed by 0 bases and the J gene end by 7 bases; junction bases not matched to a gene: 5. CDR3 region: CASSLVGQGTNEQFF. In DNA form, the CDR3 reads TGCGCCAGCAGCTTGGTGGGACAGGGAACAAATGAGCAGTTCTTC.

The chain is built from TRBV11-2 and TRBJ2-1; D is ambiguous. Germline V lookup: CDR1 SGHAT, CDR2 FQNNGV. The length of the CDR3 is 14 residues. Trimming took off 2 bases at V and 5 bases at J, with 10 bases between the two ends. The CDR3 bases are TGTGCCAGCAGCTTATTTTTGCAGGACAATGAGCAGTTCTTC. Translated: CASSLFLQDNEQFF. The whole variable domain, filled in from reference TRBV11-2 and TRBJ2-1, reads EAGVAQSPRYKIIEKRQSVAFWCNPISGHATLYWYQQILGQGPKLLIQFQNNGVVDDSQLPKDRFSAERLKGVDSTLKIQPAKLEDSAVYLCASSLFLQDNEQFFGPGTRLTVL.

In this sample, this clonotype turned up a few times. The chain combines TRBV11-2 with TRBJ1-5, with D possibly TRBD1 on 5 matching bases. In germline, CDR1 is SGHAT, CDR2 FQNNGV. V lost 0 bases and J 6 bases, leaving 9 bases between the germline ends. This CDR3 has 14 residues. The CDR3 sequence is CASSLEGGIQPQHF. CDR3 bases: TGTGCCAGCAGCTTAGAGGGGGGTATTCAGCCCCAGCATTTT. Full variable domain (outside the CDR3, taken from reference TRBV11-2 and TRBJ1-5): EAGVAQSPRYKIIEKRQSVAFWCNPISGHATLYWYQQILGQGPKLLIQFQNNGVVDDSQLPKDRFSAERLKGVDSTLKIQPAKLEDSAVYLCASSLEGGIQPQHFGDGTRLSIL.